The 17 T cell receptor beta chains below come from one sample, sequenced in a study of response to subunit inactivated influenza vaccine. TCRdb re-derived calls from the RT-PCR reads in MiXCR, one entry per CDR3 protein. This table has roughly 570,000 distinct CDR3 sequences, 10% to 15% appearing once. The sequencing here drew on PBMCs from blood, taken 45 days after vaccination. The receptors stem from a man aged 45-60 years who received an inactivated influenza vaccine.

The chain combines TRBV5-1 with TRBJ2-3; D is perhaps TRBD1 or TRBD2 (5 bases each). The CDR3 totals 15 residues. The germline V and J ends were trimmed by 0 bases and 2 bases, with 10 bases remaining between them. Germline CDR1 SGHRS, CDR2 YFSETQ. The CDR3 loop is CASSLATGPTDTQYF. The CDR3 DNA reads TGCGCCAGCAGCTTGGCAACGGGGCCCACAGATACGCAGTATTTT.

V is TRBV29-1 and J is TRBJ2-1, with D perhaps TRBD1 (6 bases). V was trimmed by 7 bases and J by 9 bases, leaving 16 bases between them. This CDR3 is 12 amino acids long. In germline, CDR1 is SQVTM, CDR2 ANQGSEA. This CDR3 reads CSGWDNEREQFF. CDR3 in DNA: TGCAGCGGCTGGGACAATGAACGTGAGCAGTTCTTC.

This clonotype was recorded at least ten times. The chain has TRBV28 and TRBJ2-7; D might be TRBD1 (6 bases). This CDR3 has 15 amino acids. Germline CDR1 and CDR2: MDHEN and SYDVKM. V was pared by 4 bases and J by 1 base, with 14 bases between. The CDR3 loop reads CASSSDRSPSYEQYF. DNA of the CDR3: TGTGCCAGCAGTTCAGACAGGTCGCCTTCCTACGAGCAGTACTTC.

This clonotype was seen at least ten times. V and J are TRBV5-6 and TRBJ2-5, with TRBD2 as a possible D gene (7 bases). The CDR3 is 16 amino acids. V dropped 1 base and J dropped 4 bases, with 17 bases sitting between them. The germline V gene has CDR1 SGHDT and CDR2 YYEEEE. CDR3 nucleotides: TGTGCCAGCAGCTTGTTACGGGGGGCTCAGGGAGAGACCCAGTACTTC. Its translation is CASSLLRGAQGETQYF.

The chain carries TRBV4-3 and TRBJ2-1; 8 nucleotides align to TRBD2. With 4 bases clipped from V and 7 bases from J, the junction kept 15 bases outside the gene matches. CDR1 and CDR2 from the germline V gene are LGHNA and YSLEER. There are 17 residues in the CDR3. DNA of the CDR3: TGCGCCAGCAGCCGGGTGGTTGCCAGCGGGAGTATAAATGAGCAGTTCTTC. It specifies CASSRVVASGSINEQFF.

This chain connects TRBV7-2 to TRBJ2-2, with TRBD1 as a possible D gene (6 bases). V lost 5 bases and J lost 2, with 15 bases in between. CDR3 length: 16 amino acids. Germline V CDR1 and CDR2: SGHTA, FQGNSA. The CDR3 DNA reads TGTGCCAGCAGCCCCGGACAGACGTTAAACACCGGGGAGCTGTTTTTT. Translating gives CASSPGQTLNTGELFF.

Ten or more counts support this clonotype. The rearrangement uses TRBV6-6 and TRBJ1-5; D not certain. The CDR3 covers 13 residues. V dropped 2 bases and J dropped 0 bases, with 2 bases sitting between them. Germline CDR1 MNHNY, CDR2 SVGAGI (reference sequence). The CDR3 DNA reads as TGTGCCAGCAGTTACCGTAGCAATCAGCCCCAGCATTTT. Its translation: CASSYRSNQPQHF.

The chain joins TRBV6-5 to TRBJ2-4; D not certain. The V end lost 0 bases, the J end lost 6 bases, and 6 bases lay between the germline ends. This CDR3 has 13 amino acids. Germline CDR1 MNHEY, CDR2 SVGAGI. The CDR3 sequence: CASSYSRTNIQYF. DNA for the CDR3: TGTGCCAGCAGTTACTCCCGGACAAACATTCAGTACTTC.

This clonotype has more than one count but fewer than ten. The rearrangement joins TRBV6-7 to TRBJ2-7; the match to TRBD1 covers 8 bases. TRBV6-7 is flagged as an ORF with uncertain function. Unmatched junction bases numbered 11, after V lost 4 bases and J lost 3 bases. This CDR3 comprises 16 residues. In DNA, the CDR3 is TGTGCCAGCAGTTGCCTAGCCGACAGGGGCGACTACGAGCAGTACTTC. Translation: CASSCLADRGDYEQYF.

The J gene is TRBJ1-5, the V gene TRBV6-1; 7 positions agree with TRBD1. This CDR3 region has 15 residues. The trim removed 6 bases at V and 0 bases at J, leaving 5 bases unmatched. Per germline, CDR1 MNHNS and CDR2 SASEGT. CDR3 sequence reads: CASSPDRASNQPQHF. The CDR3 coding sequence is TGTGCCAGCAGCCCCGACAGGGCTAGCAATCAGCCCCAGCATTTT.

There are many counts of this clonotype. The chain uses TRBV5-1 and TRBJ1-1; D ambiguous. From germline, CDR1 is SGHRS and CDR2 YFSETQ. The CDR3 has 16 residues. Trimming took 4 bases from V and 2 from J, leaving 18 bases between them. The CDR3 protein is CASSLTLTSGNTEAFF. CDR3 sequence (DNA): TGCGCCAGCAGCCTTACCTTGACATCGGGAAACACTGAAGCTTTCTTT.

DNA for the CDR3: TGTGCCACCTCTGGGGGGTTAACAGATACGCAGTATTTT. It codes for CATSGGLTDTQYF. The chain recombines TRBV15 with TRBJ2-3, with TRBD2 as a possible D gene (6 bases). The V gene lost 8 bases and the J gene lost 3 bases, with 12 bases spanning the gap. In germline, CDR1 is LNHNV, CDR2 YYDKDF (reference sequence). CDR3 length equals 13 residues.

This clonotype was seen only a few times. The junction shows a germline mismatch at one end, possibly a read error. The V and J genes are TRBV7-2 and TRBJ2-3; D gene ambiguous. CDR1 SGHTA and CDR2 FQGNSA come from the germline V gene. The CDR3 sequence is 13 residues long. CDR3 bases: TGTGCCAGCAGCTACGATTTCACAGATTCGCAGTATTTT. Translation: CASSYDFTDSQYF.

The chain joins TRBV12-3 or TRBV12-4 to TRBJ2-3; either TRBD1 or TRBD2 may fit D (5 bases each). Trimming shortened V by 7 bases and J by 7 bases, and 12 bases separated the two germline ends. The CDR3 sequence is 12 residues long. In nucleotides, the CDR3 is TGTGCCAGCACCTCCGGGACCCATACGCAGTATTTT. This translates into CASTSGTHTQYF.

This clonotype was recorded a few times. The V and J genes are TRBV6-6 and TRBJ1-1; D remains ambiguous. The CDR3 length is 13 residues. Germline V CDR1 and CDR2: MNHNY, SVGAGI (reference sequence). Trimming stripped 6 bases from V and 1 base from J, with 9 bases between. The CDR3 protein is CASRKWENTEAFF. DNA of the CDR3: TGTGCCAGCAGAAAATGGGAGAACACTGAAGCTTTCTTT.

The sample holds a few counts of this clonotype. The chain joins TRBV29-1 to TRBJ2-2; 8 nucleotides agree with TRBD1. The germline gives CDR1 SQVTM, CDR2 ANQGSEA. V was clipped by 4 bases and J by 3 bases; unmatched bases: 4. The CDR3 covers 14 residues. This chain's CDR3 is CSVAQGAHTGELFF. The CDR3, as DNA: TGCAGCGTTGCTCAGGGGGCTCACACCGGGGAGCTGTTTTTT.

This clonotype was found a few times. This chain uses TRBV29-1 with TRBJ1-5; 7 nucleotides match TRBD1. J lost 5 bases, V lost 6 bases, and 7 bases had no gene match. The V gene's germline CDR1 is SQVTM and CDR2 ANQGSEA. This CDR3 region has 13 residues. For the CDR3, the DNA is TGCAGCGTGGCTACAGGGGTGGATCAGCCCCAGCATTTT. Protein product: CSVATGVDQPQHF.